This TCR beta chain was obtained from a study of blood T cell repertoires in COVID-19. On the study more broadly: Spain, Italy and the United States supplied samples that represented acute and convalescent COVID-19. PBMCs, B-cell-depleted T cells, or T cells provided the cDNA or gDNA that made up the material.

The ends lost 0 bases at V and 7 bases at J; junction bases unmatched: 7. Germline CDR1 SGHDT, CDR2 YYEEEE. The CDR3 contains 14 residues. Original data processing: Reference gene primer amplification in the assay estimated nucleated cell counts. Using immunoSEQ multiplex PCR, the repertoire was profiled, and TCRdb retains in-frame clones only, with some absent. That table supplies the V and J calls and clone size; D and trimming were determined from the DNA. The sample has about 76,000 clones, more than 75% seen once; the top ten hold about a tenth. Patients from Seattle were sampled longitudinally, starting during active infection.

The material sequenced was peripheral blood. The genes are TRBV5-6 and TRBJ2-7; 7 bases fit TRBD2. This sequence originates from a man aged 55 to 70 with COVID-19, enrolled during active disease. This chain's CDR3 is CASSLGAGVWEQYF. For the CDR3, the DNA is TGTGCCAGCAGCTTGGGGGCGGGAGTATGGGAGCAGTACTTC. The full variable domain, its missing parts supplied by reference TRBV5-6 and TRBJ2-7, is DAGVTQSPTHLIKTRGQQVTLRCSPKSGHDTVSWYQQALGQGPQFIFQYYEEEERQRGNFPDRFSGHQFPNYSSELNVNALLLGDSALYLCASSLGAGVWEQYFGPGTRLTVT.